This T cell receptor (beta chain) was recorded in a study of blood T cells in healthy people across ages (dated by TCRdb to between 2014 and 2017). In the study overall: Template switching captured roughly one uniquely barcoded TCR beta cDNA molecule per two T cells in model experiments. Using the same blood draw, the study looked at two additional independent replicas of 1 million unique cDNA reads for two donors, one aged 18 to 30 and the other aged 80 or older. The study measured age-related changes in TCR beta repertoire diversity using deep sequencing normalized with unique cDNA molecular identifiers. The donors were divided into four age groups: young (average around 16 years), middle-aged (about 39), aged (approximately 59) and long-lived (about 90). To avoid experimental bias, donors of different ages were randomly spread across the sequencing lanes. The full study reports these points: Estimates of total diversity based on one million sequenced T cells were regarded as lower bounds and as underestimates. The CMV infection status of donors was not known, potentially confounding age-related changes in expanded clonotypes. Observed TCR beta diversity per million T cells fell roughly linearly with age, and a significant reduction was already apparent by age approximately 40. Since profiling was done on bulk unsorted PBMCs, naive and antigen-experienced compartments could not be conclusively compared. Compared with the aged group, more naive CD4+ T cells, fewer expanded clones and increased TCR diversity were shown by the long-lived group, suggesting age selection. The percentage of naive T cells measured by flow cytometry correlated strongly with observed TCR beta diversity.

This clonotype was observed a few times. What antigen it recognizes has not been identified. The input lacks base qualities; no much larger clone sits a single base away. The method was 5' RACE. The instrument was an Illumina HiSeq 2500. The second PCR ran for about 6 to 12 cycles and used a J-beta primer mix along with a sample-barcoded 5' primer. Each TCR beta cDNA molecule received a unique molecular identifier from a template-switch 5' adaptor carrying 12 random nucleotides. Each sample yielded at least 2.5 million CDR3-containing paired-end reads. First-strand cDNA synthesis was performed from all RNA using the Mint cDNA synthesis kit, with priming by a TRBC-specific oligonucleotide. All cDNA was treated with uracil-DNA glycosylase and then went through a first 18-cycle PCR with the universal primers M1SS and BC2_uni_R. Concerning the study's data processing: Each sample was normalized by randomly selecting 1 million high-quality reads, each carrying a distinct molecular identifier. Instead of being binned into consensus sequences, reads that shared molecular identifiers were thrown out. CDR3 identification, clonotype clustering and error correction used MiTCR with a Q25 quality threshold and the strictest error-elimination algorithm. A nonparametric unseen species model with Euler transformation was used to estimate lower-bound total TCR beta diversity. TCRdb reprocessed the public reads (quality trimming at Q25 with fastp, clone calling with MiXCR) and kept in-frame beta chains. Rows are combined by CDR3 protein, so each entry shows the most common genes and DNA. TCRdb's processing, not the study's, gives the V and J calls here. This sample holds roughly 1.7 million distinct CDR3 sequences; about 32% were observed only once. Jointly, the top ten make up roughly 10% of the sample.

CDR1 DFQATT and CDR2 SNEGSKA are derived from the germline V gene (reference sequence). The CDR3 spans 16 residues, from the cysteine through the phenylalanine. Only the CDR3 DNA is retained, 48 bases long and in frame from the first base. V lost 6 bases and J lost 7 bases; the stretch between them is 25 bases long. Systemically healthy Caucasian individuals from Russia, 39 in total and aged about 6 to 95 years, were included as donors. Each donor gave approximately 9.3 milliliters of peripheral blood, collected into EDTA-treated Vacutainer tubes. Ficoll-Paque density-gradient centrifugation was used to isolate PBMCs, with at least 6.5 million obtained per sample. Trizol reagent was used to extract total RNA from PBMCs, with at least 6 micrograms per sample. The percentages of naive CD45RAhigh/CD27high T cells were determined by flow cytometry on a PBMC aliquot from every donor.

The sample comprised blood. The sequence was collected from a woman aged 25 to 39 in good health. The rearrangement joined TRBV20-1 to TRBJ2-1; the D segment may tentatively be TRBD1 or TRBD2, each giving 7 matched bases. CDR3 reads: CSANRGEGAIGNEQFF. The base sequence is TGCAGTGCCAATCGGGGGGAGGGGGCAATTGGTAATGAGCAGTTCTTC.